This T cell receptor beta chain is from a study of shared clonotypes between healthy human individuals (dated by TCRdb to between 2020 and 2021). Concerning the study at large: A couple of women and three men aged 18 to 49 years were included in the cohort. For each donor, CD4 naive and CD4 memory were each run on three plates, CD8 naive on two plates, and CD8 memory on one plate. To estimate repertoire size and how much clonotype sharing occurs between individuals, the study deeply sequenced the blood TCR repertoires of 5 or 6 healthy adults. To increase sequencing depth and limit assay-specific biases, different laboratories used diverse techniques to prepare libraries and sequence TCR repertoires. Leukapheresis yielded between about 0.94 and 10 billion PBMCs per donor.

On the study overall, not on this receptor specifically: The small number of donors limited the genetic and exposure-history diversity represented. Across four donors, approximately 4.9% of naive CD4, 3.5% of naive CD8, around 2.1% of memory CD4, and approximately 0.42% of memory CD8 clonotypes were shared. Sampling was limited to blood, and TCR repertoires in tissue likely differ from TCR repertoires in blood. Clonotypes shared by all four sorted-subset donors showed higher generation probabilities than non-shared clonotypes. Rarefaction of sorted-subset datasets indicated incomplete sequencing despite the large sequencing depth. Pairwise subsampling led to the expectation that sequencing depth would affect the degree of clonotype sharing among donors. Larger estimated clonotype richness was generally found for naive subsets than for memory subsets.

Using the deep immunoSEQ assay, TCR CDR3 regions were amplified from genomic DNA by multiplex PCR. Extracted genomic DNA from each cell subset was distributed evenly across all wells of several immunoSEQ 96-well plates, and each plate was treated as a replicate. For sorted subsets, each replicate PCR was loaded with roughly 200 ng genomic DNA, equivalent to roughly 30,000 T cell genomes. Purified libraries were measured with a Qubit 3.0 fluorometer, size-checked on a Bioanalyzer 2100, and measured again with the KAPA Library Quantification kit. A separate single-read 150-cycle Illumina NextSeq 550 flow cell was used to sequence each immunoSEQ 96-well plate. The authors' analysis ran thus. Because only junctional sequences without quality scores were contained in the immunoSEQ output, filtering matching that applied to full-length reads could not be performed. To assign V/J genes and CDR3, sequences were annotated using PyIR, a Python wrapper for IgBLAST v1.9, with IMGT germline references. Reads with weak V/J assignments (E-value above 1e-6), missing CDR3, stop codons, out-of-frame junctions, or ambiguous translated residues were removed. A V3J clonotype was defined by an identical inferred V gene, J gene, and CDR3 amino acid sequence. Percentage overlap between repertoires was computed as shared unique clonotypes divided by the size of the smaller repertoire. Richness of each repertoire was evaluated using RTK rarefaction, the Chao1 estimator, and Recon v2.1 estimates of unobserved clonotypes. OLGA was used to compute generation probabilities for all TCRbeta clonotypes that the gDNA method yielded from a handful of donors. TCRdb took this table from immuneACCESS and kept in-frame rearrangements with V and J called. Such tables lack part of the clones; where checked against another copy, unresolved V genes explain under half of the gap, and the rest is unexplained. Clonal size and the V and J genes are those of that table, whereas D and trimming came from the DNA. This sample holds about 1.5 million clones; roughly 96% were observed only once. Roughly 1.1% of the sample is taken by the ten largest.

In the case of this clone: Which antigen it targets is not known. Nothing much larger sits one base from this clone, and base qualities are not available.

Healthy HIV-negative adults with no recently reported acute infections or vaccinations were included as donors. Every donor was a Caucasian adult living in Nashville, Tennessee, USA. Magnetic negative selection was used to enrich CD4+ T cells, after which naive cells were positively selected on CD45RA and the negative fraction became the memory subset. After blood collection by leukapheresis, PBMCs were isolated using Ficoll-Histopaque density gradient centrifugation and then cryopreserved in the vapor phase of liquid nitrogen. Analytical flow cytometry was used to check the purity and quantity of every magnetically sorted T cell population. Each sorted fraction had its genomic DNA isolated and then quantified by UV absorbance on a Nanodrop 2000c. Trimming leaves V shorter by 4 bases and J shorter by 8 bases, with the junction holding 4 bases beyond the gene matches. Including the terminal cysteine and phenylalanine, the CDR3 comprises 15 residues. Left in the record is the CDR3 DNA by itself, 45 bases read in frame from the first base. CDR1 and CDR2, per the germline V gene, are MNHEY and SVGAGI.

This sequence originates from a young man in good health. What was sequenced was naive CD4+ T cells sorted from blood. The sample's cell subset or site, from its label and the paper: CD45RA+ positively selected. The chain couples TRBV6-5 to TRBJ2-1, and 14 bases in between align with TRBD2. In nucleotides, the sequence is TGTGCCAGCAGTTGGACTAGCGGGAGGTCAGATGAGCAGTTCTTC. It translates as CASSWTSGRSDEQFF.